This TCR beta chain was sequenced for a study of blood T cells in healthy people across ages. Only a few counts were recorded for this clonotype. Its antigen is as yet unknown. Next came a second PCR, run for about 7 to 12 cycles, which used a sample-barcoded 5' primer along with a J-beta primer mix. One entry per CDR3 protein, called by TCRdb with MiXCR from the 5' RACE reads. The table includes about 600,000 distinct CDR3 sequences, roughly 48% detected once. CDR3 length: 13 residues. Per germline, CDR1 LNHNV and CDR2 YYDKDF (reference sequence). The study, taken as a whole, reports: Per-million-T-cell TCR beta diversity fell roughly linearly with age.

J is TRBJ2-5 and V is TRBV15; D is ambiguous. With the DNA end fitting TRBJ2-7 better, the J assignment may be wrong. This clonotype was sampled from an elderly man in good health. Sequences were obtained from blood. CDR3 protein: CATTGSGFGEQYF. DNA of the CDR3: TGTGCCACCACCGGAAGTGGGTTCGGCGAGCAGTACTTC.